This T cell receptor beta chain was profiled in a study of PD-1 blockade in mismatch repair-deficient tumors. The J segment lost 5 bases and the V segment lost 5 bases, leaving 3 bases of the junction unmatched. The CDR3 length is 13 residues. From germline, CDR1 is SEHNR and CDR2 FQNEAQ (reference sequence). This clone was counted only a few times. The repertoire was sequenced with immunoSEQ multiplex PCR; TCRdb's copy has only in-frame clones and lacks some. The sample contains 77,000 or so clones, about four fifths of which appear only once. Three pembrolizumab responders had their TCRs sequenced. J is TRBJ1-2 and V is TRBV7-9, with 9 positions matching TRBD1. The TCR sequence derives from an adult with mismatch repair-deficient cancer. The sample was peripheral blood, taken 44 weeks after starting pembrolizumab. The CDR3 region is CASSLDRGYGYTF. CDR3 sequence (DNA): TGTGCCAGCAGCCTCGACAGGGGGTATGGCTACACCTTC.